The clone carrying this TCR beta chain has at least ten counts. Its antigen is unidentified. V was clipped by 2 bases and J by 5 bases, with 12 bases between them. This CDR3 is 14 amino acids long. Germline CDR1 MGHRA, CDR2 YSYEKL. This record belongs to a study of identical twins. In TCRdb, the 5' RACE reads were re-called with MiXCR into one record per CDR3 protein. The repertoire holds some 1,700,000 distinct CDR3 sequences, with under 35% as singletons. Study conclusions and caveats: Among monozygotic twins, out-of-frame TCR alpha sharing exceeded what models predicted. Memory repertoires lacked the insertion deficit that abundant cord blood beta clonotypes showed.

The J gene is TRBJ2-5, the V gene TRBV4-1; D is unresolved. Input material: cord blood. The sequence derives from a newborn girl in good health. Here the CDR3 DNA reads TGCGCCAGCAGCCAACTTGAGAGTGGGGAGACCCAGTACTTC. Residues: CASSQLESGETQYF.